This is a list of T cell receptor beta chains from one sample in a study of cytomegalovirus exposure and HLA in healthy donors. Libraries were prepared by immunoSEQ multiplex PCR; TCRdb keeps only in-frame clonotypes and omits some of them. The data show about 120,000 clones, 65% seen once. The sequencing sample was made of PBMCs. These receptors were taken from a woman aged 40 to 50 in good health and CMV-seropositive. Both conserved end residues are part of each CDR3. Each record gives: clone size, D gene, J gene, CDR3 length, V gene, CDR3 DNA, CDR3 protein. The D gene is left open where the match is weak. Clone size is not always given. Where it is, it says once, few, many or a class for expanded clones.

.	TRBD2	TRBJ2-7	14	TRBV19	TGTGCCAGCTCTGCCGGGACTAGCAATCTCGAGCAGTACTTC	CASSAGTSNLEQYF
.	TRBD1	TRBJ1-4	15	TRBV27	TGTGCCAGCAGTCCTGGGACAGGGGGTCCGGAAAAACTGTTTTTT	CASSPGTGGPEKLFF
.	.	TRBJ1-4	13	TRBV28	TGTGCCAGCAGCCCCGGACTGCAGGAAAAACTGTTTTTT	CASSPGLQEKLFF
.	.	TRBJ2-3	19	TRBV7-9	TGTGCCAGCAGCTATTACCGGGGAGCCGGCATCCCTCTCACAGATACGCAGTATTTT	CASSYYRGAGIPLTDTQYF
.	TRBD2	TRBJ2-3	16	TRBV5-6	TGTGCCAGCAGCTTTTTAGTGGGAGGGCCCACAGATACGCAGTATTTT	CASSFLVGGPTDTQYF
few	.	TRBJ2-3	17	TRBV4-3	TGCGCCAGCAGCCAAGATCCGTCCTCGTCTAGCACAGATACGCAGTATTTT	CASSQDPSSSSTDTQYF
.	TRBD2	TRBJ2-1	18	TRBV4-1	TGCGCCAGCAGCCCCCAATCCAGCAAGCGGGAGGGCTACAATGAGCAGTTCTTC	CASSPQSSKREGYNEQFF
.	TRBD1	TRBJ2-1	16	TRBV7-9	TGTGCCAGCAGCTTAGAGAGGACAGGGGGCTACAATGAGCAGTTCTTC	CASSLERTGGYNEQFF
.	TRBD2	TRBJ2-7	18	TRBV4-1	TGCGCCAGCAGCCAAGTTGGGTTCGGACTAGCGGGGAACTACGAGCAGTACTTC	CASSQVGFGLAGNYEQYF
.	TRBD2	TRBJ2-1	15	TRBV25-1	TGTGCCAGCAGTGACTTCAGCGGGAGTATGGATGAGCAGTTCTTC	CASSDFSGSMDEQFF
.	.	TRBJ1-5	15	TRBV27	TGTGCCAGCAGTTCCGGGACACATAGCAATCAGCCCCAGCATTTT	CASSSGTHSNQPQHF
.	.	TRBJ1-4	14	TRBV29-1	TGCAGCGTAGTCACAGGGTCAACTAATGAAAAACTGTTTTTT	CSVVTGSTNEKLFF
.	.	TRBJ1-1	16	TRBV6-1	TGTGCCAGCAGTGAAGCGGGGGGGTGGGGTCACACTGAAGCTTTCTTT	CASSEAGGWGHTEAFF
.	.	TRBJ2-7	11	TRBV4-3	TGCGCCAGCAGCCACGTTAACGAGCAGTACTTC	CASSHVNEQYF
.	TRBD1	TRBJ2-5	16	TRBV6-6	TGTGCCAGCAGTTACGGGATTGGGACAGATCAAGAGACCCAGTACTTC	CASSYGIGTDQETQYF
.	TRBD2	TRBJ2-7	16	TRBV7-2	TGTGCCAGCAGCTTAGGATTAGCGGGAGCTTCCGGGGAGCAGTACTTC	CASSLGLAGASGEQYF
.	.	TRBJ1-2	15	TRBV4-2	TGTGCCAGCAGCCAAGATCGACGGGAGAGCTATGGCTACACCTTC	CASSQDRRESYGYTF
few	.	TRBJ2-1	14	TRBV7-2	TGTGCCAGCAGGATAGGCGGCTCCTACAATGAGCAGTTCTTC	CASRIGGSYNEQFF
.	.	TRBJ2-3	13	TRBV6-5	TGTGCCAGCAGTTACGGGAGTATCAATACGCAGTATTTT	CASSYGSINTQYF
once	TRBD2	TRBJ2-5	15	TRBV7-2	TGTGCCAGCAGGGCGACTAGCGGGAGCGGGGAGACCCAGTACTTC	CASRATSGSGETQYF
.	.	TRBJ1-1	14	TRBV5-1	TGCGCCAGCAGCTTAGCAGTCCGGGGCACTGAAGCTTTCTTT	CASSLAVRGTEAFF
.	.	TRBJ2-3	15	TRBV6-6	TGTGCCAGCAGCTCTGAATTCGGTAGCACAGATACGCAGTATTTT	CASSSEFGSTDTQYF
.	TRBD1	TRBJ1-5	14	TRBV18	TGTGCCAGCTCACCCGGGACAGAAAATCAGCCCCAGCATTTT	CASSPGTENQPQHF